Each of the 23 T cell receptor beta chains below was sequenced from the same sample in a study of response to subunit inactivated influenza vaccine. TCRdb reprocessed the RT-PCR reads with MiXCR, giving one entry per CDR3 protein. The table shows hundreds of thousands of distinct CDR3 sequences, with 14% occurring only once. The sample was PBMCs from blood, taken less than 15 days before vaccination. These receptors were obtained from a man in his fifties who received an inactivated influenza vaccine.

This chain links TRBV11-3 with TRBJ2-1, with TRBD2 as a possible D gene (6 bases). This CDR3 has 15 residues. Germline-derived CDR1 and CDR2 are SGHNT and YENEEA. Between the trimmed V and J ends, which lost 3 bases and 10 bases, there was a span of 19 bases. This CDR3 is CASSFGDWGGVEQFF. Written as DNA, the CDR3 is TGTGCCAGCAGCTTTGGGGACTGGGGTGGTGTCGAGCAGTTCTTC.

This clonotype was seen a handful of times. For the CDR3, the DNA is TGTGCCAGCAGTGGCCGGGACCTGGAGCAGTTCTTC. It specifies CASSGRDLEQFF. This chain uses TRBV7-9 with TRBJ2-1, with D perhaps assigned TRBD1 or TRBD2 (5 bases each). From germline, CDR1 is SEHNR and CDR2 FQNEAQ (reference sequence). Trimming left V 6 bases short and J 10 bases short, with 13 bases between. The CDR3 spans 12 residues.

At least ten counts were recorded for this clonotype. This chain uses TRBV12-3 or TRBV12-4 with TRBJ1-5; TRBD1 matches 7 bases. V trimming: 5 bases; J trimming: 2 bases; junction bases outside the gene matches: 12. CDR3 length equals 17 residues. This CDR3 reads CASSRGGGADGNQPQHF. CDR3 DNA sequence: TGTGCCAGCAGTAGAGGAGGGGGCGCGGATGGCAATCAGCCCCAGCATTTT.

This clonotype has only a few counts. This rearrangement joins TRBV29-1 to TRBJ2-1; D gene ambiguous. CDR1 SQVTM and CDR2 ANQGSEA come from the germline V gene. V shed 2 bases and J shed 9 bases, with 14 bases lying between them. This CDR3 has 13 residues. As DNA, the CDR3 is TGCAGCGTTGAAACCAGGTCGCCGGCTGAGCAGTTCTTC. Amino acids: CSVETRSPAEQFF.

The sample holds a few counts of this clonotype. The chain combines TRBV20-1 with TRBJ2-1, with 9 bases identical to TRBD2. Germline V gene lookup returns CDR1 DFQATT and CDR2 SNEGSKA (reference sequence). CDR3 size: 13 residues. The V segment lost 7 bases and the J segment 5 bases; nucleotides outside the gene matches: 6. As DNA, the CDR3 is TGCAGTGTCCCTAGCGGGGAACACAATGAGCAGTTCTTC. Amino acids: CSVPSGEHNEQFF.

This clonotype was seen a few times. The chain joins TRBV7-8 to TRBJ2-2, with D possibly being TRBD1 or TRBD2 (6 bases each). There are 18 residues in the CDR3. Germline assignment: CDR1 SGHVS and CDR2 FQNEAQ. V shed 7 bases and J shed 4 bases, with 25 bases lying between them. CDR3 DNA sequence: TGTGCCAGCACTCCGACGCGGGTGTGGGGGGCGGGCACCGGGGAGCTGTTTTTT. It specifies CASTPTRVWGAGTGELFF.

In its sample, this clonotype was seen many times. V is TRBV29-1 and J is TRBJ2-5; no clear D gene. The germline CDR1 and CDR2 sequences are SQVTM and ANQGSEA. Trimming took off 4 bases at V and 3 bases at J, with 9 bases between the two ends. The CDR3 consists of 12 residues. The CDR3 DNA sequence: TGCAGCGTTGTTCGCCTTGAAGAGACCCAGTACTTC. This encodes CSVVRLEETQYF.

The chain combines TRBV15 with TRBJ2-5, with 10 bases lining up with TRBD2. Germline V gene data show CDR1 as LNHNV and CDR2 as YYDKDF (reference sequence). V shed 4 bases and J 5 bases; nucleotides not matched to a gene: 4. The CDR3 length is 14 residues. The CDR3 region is CATSKGTSDETQYF. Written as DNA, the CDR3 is TGTGCCACCAGCAAGGGGACTAGCGATGAGACCCAGTACTTC.

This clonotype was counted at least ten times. CDR3 sequence: CASSIGRKNTQYF. CDR3 sequence (DNA): TGTGCCAGCAGCATCGGTAGGAAAAATACGCAGTATTTT. The rearrangement uses TRBV12-3 or TRBV12-4 and TRBJ2-3; no firm D call. Trimming removed 6 bases at V and 7 bases at J, with 14 bases between. The CDR3 is 13 residues long.

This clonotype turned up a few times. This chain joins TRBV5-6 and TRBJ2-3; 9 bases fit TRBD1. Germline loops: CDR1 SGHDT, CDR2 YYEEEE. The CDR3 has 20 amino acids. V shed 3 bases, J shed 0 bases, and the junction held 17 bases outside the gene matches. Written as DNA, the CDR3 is TGTGCCAGCAGCTCGGACCTCCGGGACAGGGTGATCTCTAGCACAGATACGCAGTATTTT. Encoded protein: CASSSDLRDRVISSTDTQYF.

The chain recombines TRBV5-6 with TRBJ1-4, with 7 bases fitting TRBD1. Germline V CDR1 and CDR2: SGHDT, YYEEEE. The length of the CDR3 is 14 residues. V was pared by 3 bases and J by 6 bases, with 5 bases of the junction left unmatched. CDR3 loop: CASSSTGQYEKLFF. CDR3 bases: TGTGCCAGCAGCTCTACGGGACAGTATGAAAAACTGTTTTTT.

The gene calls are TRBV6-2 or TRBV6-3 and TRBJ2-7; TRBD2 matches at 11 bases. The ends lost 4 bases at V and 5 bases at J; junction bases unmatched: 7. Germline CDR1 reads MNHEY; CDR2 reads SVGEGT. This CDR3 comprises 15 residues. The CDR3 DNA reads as TGTGCCAGCAGTTCTATAGCGGGAGGGCCGCACGAGCAGTACTTC. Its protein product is CASSSIAGGPHEQYF.

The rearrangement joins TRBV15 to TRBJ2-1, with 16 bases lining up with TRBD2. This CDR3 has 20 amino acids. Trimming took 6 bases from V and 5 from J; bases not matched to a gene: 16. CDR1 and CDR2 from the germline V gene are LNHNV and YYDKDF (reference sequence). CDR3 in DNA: TGTGCCACCAGGTTCCCGGGACTAGCGGGAGGGATTCTTAGTGACAATGAGCAGTTCTTC. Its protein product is CATRFPGLAGGILSDNEQFF.

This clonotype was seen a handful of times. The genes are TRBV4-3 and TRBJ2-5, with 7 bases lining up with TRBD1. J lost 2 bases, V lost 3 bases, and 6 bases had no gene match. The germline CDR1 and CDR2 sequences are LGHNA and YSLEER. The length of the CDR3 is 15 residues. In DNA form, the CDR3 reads TGCGCCAGCAGCCATACGTGGGGACAGCAAGAGACCCAGTACTTC. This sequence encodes CASSHTWGQQETQYF.

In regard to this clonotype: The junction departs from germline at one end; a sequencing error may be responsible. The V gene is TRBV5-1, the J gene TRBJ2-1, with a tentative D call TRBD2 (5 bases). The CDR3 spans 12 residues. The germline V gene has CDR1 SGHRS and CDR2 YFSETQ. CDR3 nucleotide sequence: TGCGCCAGCAGCTTGGATGGGCAGCCGGAGGTCTTC. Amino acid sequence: CASSLDGQPEVF.

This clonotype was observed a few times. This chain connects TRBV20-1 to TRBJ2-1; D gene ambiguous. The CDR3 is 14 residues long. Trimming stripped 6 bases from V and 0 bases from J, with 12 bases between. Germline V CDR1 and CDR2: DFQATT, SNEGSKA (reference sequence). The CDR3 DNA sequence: TGCAGTGCGAGACCACTGAGCTCCTACAATGAGCAGTTCTTC. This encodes CSARPLSSYNEQFF.

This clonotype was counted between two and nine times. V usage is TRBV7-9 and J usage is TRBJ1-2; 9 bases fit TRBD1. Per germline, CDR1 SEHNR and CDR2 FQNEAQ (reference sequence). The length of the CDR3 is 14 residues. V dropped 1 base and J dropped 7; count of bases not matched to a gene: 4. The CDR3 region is CASSLGTGGFGYTF. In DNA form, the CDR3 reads TGTGCCAGCAGCTTAGGTACAGGGGGCTTTGGCTACACCTTC.

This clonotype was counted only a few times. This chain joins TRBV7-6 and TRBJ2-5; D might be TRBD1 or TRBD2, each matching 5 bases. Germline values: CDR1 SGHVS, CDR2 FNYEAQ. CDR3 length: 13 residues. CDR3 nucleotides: TGTGTCACTCGGCGCTCGGGGCGAGAGACCCAGTACTTC. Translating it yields CVTRRSGRETQYF.

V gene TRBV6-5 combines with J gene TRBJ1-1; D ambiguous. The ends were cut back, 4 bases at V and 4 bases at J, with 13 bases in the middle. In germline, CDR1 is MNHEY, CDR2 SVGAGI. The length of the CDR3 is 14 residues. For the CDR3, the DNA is TGTGCCAGCAGTTGCTCGGAGGGAAGCACTGAAGCTTTCTTT. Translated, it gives CASSCSEGSTEAFF.

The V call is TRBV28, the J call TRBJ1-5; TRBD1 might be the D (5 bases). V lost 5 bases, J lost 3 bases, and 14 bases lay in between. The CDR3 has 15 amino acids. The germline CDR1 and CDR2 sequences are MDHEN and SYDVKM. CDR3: CASSHQGFDNQPQHF. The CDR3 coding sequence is TGTGCCAGCAGTCATCAGGGCTTTGACAATCAGCCCCAGCATTTT.

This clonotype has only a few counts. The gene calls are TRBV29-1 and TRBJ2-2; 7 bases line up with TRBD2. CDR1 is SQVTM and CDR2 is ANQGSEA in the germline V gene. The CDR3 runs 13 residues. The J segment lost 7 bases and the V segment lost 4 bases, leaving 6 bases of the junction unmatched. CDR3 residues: CSVGEGSVGELFF. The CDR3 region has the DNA TGCAGCGTTGGGGAGGGTTCGGTCGGGGAGCTGTTTTTT.

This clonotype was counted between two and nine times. The chain's CDR3 is CASSLASPLQTDTQYF. CDR3 DNA sequence: TGCGCCAGCAGCTTGGCCTCTCCCCTCCAGACAGATACGCAGTATTTT. This chain joins TRBV5-1 and TRBJ2-3; D not certain. Germline CDR1 and CDR2: SGHRS and YFSETQ. Trimming stripped 0 bases from V and 3 bases from J, with 14 bases between. The CDR3 totals 16 residues.

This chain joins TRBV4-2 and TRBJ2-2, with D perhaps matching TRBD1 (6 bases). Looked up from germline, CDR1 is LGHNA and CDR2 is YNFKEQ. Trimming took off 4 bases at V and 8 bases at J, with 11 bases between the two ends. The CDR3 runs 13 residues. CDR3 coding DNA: TGTGCCAGCAGCCGGAGTAGGGGGGGGGAGCTGTTTTTT. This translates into CASSRSRGGELFF.